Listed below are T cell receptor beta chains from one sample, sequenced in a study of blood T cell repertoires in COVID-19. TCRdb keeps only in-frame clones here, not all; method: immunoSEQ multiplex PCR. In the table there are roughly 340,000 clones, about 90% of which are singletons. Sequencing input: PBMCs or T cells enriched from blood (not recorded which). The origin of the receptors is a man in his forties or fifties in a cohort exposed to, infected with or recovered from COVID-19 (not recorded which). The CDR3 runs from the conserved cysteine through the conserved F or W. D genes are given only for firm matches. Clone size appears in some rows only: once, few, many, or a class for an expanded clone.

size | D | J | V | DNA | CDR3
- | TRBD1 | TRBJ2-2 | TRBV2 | TGTGCCAGCAGTGCGACAGGGGGCACCGGGGAGCTGTTTTTT | CASSATGGTGELFF
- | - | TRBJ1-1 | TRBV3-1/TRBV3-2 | TGTGCCAGCAGCCAAGCCGGGACAGAAGCTTTCTTT | CASSQAGTEAFF
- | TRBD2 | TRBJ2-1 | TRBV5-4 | TGTGCCAGCAGCTTGCCGGGAGGGCCCCCCAATGAGCAGTTCTTC | CASSLPGGPPNEQFF
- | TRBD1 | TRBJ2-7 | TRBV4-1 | TGCGCCAGCAGCCAAGATCGGGTGGCAGGGGGCTACGAGCAGTACTTC | CASSQDRVAGGYEQYF
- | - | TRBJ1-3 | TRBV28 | TGTGCCAGCAGCCCCCACAGGGCGATCTCTGGAAACACCATATATTTT | CASSPHRAISGNTIYF
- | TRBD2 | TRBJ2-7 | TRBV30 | TGTGCCTGGAGTTTCGGGAGGGCTCCGGCTGGGGAGCAGTACTTC | CAWSFGRAPAGEQYF
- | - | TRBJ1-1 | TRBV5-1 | TGCGCCAGCAGCACGGGAGGGGACTATGAAGCTTTCTTT | CASSTGGDYEAFF
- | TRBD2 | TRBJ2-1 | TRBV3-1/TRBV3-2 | TGTGCCAGCAGCCAAGGCGCGGGAGGGCCGAGGAATGAGCAGTTCTTC | CASSQGAGGPRNEQFF
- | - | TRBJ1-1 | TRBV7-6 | TGTGCCAGCAGCTTATTGGGGGGGCTGAACACTGAAGCTTTCTTT | CASSLLGGLNTEAFF
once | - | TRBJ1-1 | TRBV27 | TGTGCCAGCAGTCGCCTGACAGGGAACACTGAAGCTTTCTTT | CASSRLTGNTEAFF
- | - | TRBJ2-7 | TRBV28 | TGTGCCAGCAGTTTCAGGCTAGCGCTCTACGAGCAGTACTTC | CASSFRLALYEQYF